This T cell receptor (beta chain) was sequenced during a study of Graves' ophthalmopathy and Graves' hyperthyroidism. Study-level findings and limits: Blood shared most expanded thyroid clonotypes above 0.001 frequency. Ophthalmopathy progression was predicted with 70.59% sensitivity and about 72% specificity.

The TCR beta CDR3 regions underwent amplification from RNA transcripts. In the first round, RT-PCR was carried out with HTBI primers, and a multiplex PCR formed the second round. TCRdb called the multiplex PCR reads again in MiXCR, with one record for every CDR3 protein. The sample includes around 15,000 distinct CDR3 sequences, roughly 46% seen only once; the top ten take around 25%. This clonotype was detected ten times or more. Its antigen is as yet unknown. The starting material, around 9.3 ml of fresh peripheral blood, provided the PBMCs. CDR3 length: 15 residues. With V trimmed by 4 bases and J by 5 bases, 7 bases remained unmatched. The germline V gene encodes CDR1 SGHRS and CDR2 YFSETQ.

The clonotype originates from a woman aged 40 to 50 with stable Graves' hyperthyroidism. The chain is built from TRBV5-1 and TRBJ2-5; TRBD2 agrees at 11 bases. Sequencing was carried out using peripheral blood. The CDR3 nucleotides read TGCGCCAGCAGCCTAAGACTAGCGGGATCGGAGACCCAGTACTTC. Translated, it gives CASSLRLAGSETQYF.